Shown below are 30 T cell receptor beta chains from a single sample sequenced in a study of cytomegalovirus exposure and HLA in healthy donors. Both 60 Vbeta primers and 13 Jbeta primers went into the PCR. Sequenced by immunoSEQ multiplex PCR; TCRdb stores in-frame clones only, minus some. The sample lists under 200,000 clones, around three quarters occurring once. Sequencing was carried out using PBMCs. The receptors originated from a woman aged 25 to 39 in good health and CMV-seronegative.

This chain links TRBV5-6 with TRBJ2-3; TRBD1 matches 9 bases. Germline-derived CDR1 and CDR2 are SGHDT and YYEEEE. Germline trimming cut 2 bases from V and 1 base from J; bases unmatched to any gene: 5. This CDR3 contains 16 residues. DNA of the CDR3: TGTGCCAGCAGCTTAGGGACAGGGTCGGGCACAGATACGCAGTATTTT. This codes for CASSLGTGSGTDTQYF. The entire variable domain, with the rest obtained from reference TRBV5-6 and TRBJ2-3, is as follows: DAGVTQSPTHLIKTRGQQVTLRCSPKSGHDTVSWYQQALGQGPQFIFQYYEEEERQRGNFPDRFSGHQFPNYSSELNVNALLLGDSALYLCASSLGTGSGTDTQYFGPGTRLTVL.

This clone showed up just a few times. This chain connects TRBV19 to TRBJ2-3; 9 bases agree with TRBD2. Germline CDR1 and CDR2: LNHDA and SQIVND (reference sequence). J lost 6 bases, V lost 3 bases, and 7 bases had no gene match. The CDR3 length is 15 residues. This CDR3 is CASSMGGLASDTQYF. In DNA form, the CDR3 reads TGTGCCAGTAGTATGGGGGGACTAGCATCCGATACGCAGTATTTT.

A few counts support this clone. V gene TRBV4-3 combines with J gene TRBJ2-1, with TRBD1 matching 8 bases. The CDR3 spans 16 residues. Germline loops: CDR1 LGHNA, CDR2 YSLEER. The V gene end was trimmed by 0 bases and the J gene end by 3 bases; junction bases not matched to a gene: 4. The chain's CDR3 is CASSQDVTGGYNEQFF. The CDR3 DNA sequence: TGCGCCAGCAGCCAAGATGTCACAGGGGGCTACAATGAGCAGTTCTTC.

The genes are TRBV4-2 and TRBJ1-5; D might be TRBD1 (6 bases). Germline CDR1 LGHNA, CDR2 YNFKEQ. The V gene lost 0 bases and the J gene lost 9 bases, with 15 bases spanning the gap. This CDR3 has 15 amino acids. The CDR3 region is CASSQDRGGRTPQHF. CDR3 coding DNA: TGTGCCAGCAGCCAAGATCGGGGGGGCAGAACGCCCCAGCATTTT.

J is TRBJ1-1 and V is TRBV11-2; 9 bases match TRBD1. The CDR3 contains 15 residues. V gave up 3 bases and J gave up 4 bases; unmatched junction bases: 6. CDR1 and CDR2 from the germline V gene are SGHAT and FQNNGV. The chain's CDR3 is CASSFPGQGSTEAFF. DNA for the CDR3: TGTGCCAGCAGCTTCCCGGGACAGGGTTCCACTGAAGCTTTCTTT. Complete variable domain (other parts from reference TRBV11-2 and TRBJ1-1): EAGVAQSPRYKIIEKRQSVAFWCNPISGHATLYWYQQILGQGPKLLIQFQNNGVVDDSQLPKDRFSAERLKGVDSTLKIQPAKLEDSAVYLCASSFPGQGSTEAFFGQGTRLTVV.

This CDR3 is CASSKDRNYGYTF. The CDR3 DNA reads TGTGCCAGCAGCAAAGACAGAAACTATGGCTACACCTTC. The V call is TRBV6-4, the J call TRBJ1-2; tentatively, D is TRBD1 (5 bases). Germline lookup yields CDR1 MRHNA and CDR2 SNTAGT. The CDR3 consists of 13 residues. Trimming stripped 6 bases from V and 2 bases from J, with 10 bases between.

The chain is built from TRBV4-1 and TRBJ2-3; 8 bases map to TRBD2. The CDR3 extends over 15 amino acids. From germline, CDR1 is MGHRA and CDR2 YSYEKL. Trimming took 6 bases from V and 4 from J; bases not matched to a gene: 9. The CDR3 DNA follows: TGCGCCAGCAGGCACCTAGGACTAGCCGCAGATACGCAGTATTTT. Its translation is CASRHLGLAADTQYF.

This clone was counted between two and nine times. This rearrangement joins TRBV14 to TRBJ2-7, with a possible D match to TRBD1 (5 bases). Germline V gene lookup returns CDR1 SGHDN and CDR2 FVKESK. This CDR3 is built from 15 residues. V lost 4 bases and J 2 bases, leaving 15 bases between the germline ends. The CDR3 DNA sequence: TGTGCCAGCAGCCCCTGGGGCAGTGGGACCTACGAGCAGTACTTC. This encodes CASSPWGSGTYEQYF.

This clone has just a few counts. This chain links TRBV28 with TRBJ1-2, with 8 bases that match TRBD1. The CDR3 is 13 residues long. The V gene's germline CDR1 is MDHEN and CDR2 SYDVKM. The ends lost 4 bases at V and 8 bases at J; junction bases unmatched: 6. In DNA form, the CDR3 reads TGTGCCAGCAGTTCCAATACAGGGGGGGGCTACACCTTC. Translated, it gives CASSSNTGGGYTF.

V gene TRBV6-5 combines with J gene TRBJ2-7, with 12 nucleotides matching TRBD2. Germline CDR1 reads MNHEY; CDR2 reads SVGAGI. V was clipped by 7 bases and J by 4 bases; unmatched bases: 8. The CDR3 loop spans 15 amino acids. The CDR3 sequence is CASTQLAGGSYEQYF. CDR3 coding DNA: TGTGCCAGCACCCAACTAGCGGGAGGTTCGTACGAGCAGTACTTC.

This clone was found once. This sequence joins TRBV4-1 and TRBJ1-5; D is uncertain. Germline loops: CDR1 MGHRA, CDR2 YSYEKL. V dropped 5 bases and J dropped 0 bases, with 8 bases sitting between them. There are 14 residues in the CDR3. CDR3 sequence: CASSERDSNQPQHF. DNA for the CDR3: TGCGCCAGCAGCGAGCGGGATAGCAATCAGCCCCAGCATTTT.

The chain combines TRBV5-1 with TRBJ2-7; D possibly corresponds to TRBD2 (5 bases). Germline lookup yields CDR1 SGHRS and CDR2 YFSETQ. The CDR3 is 13 amino acids. Between the trimmed V and J ends, which lost 4 bases and 5 bases, there was a span of 13 bases. In DNA form, the CDR3 reads TGCGCCAGCAGCCCCCGGGGTAGCGACGAGCAGTACTTC. Protein product: CASSPRGSDEQYF.

This clone was detected a few times. This chain connects TRBV5-1 to TRBJ2-7, with 7 positions matching TRBD2. CDR3 size: 14 residues. Germline assignment: CDR1 SGHRS and CDR2 YFSETQ. The trim removed 4 bases at V and 1 base at J, leaving 5 bases unmatched. The CDR3 nucleotides read TGCGCCAGCAGCGCAGCGGGATTTTCCTACGAGCAGTACTTC. Translation gives CASSAAGFSYEQYF.

The CDR3 region is CASTGEGGYGYTF. The CDR3 DNA follows: TGTGCCAGCACGGGGGAGGGAGGGTATGGCTACACCTTC. The gene calls are TRBV6-5 and TRBJ1-2; D is possibly TRBD1 (5 bases). CDR3 length equals 13 residues. Germline V gene sequence: CDR1 MNHEY, CDR2 SVGAGI. Between the trimmed V and J ends, which lost 7 bases and 5 bases, there was a span of 14 bases.

This clone is a singleton in its sample. This chain links TRBV2 with TRBJ2-5; 10 nucleotides match TRBD1. The J call may be wrong; the DNA end is better matched by TRBJ2-7. Germline CDR1 is SNHLY and CDR2 is FYNNEI. The CDR3 totals 14 residues. The CDR3 region is CASTIGQGAYEQYF. Written as DNA, the CDR3 is TGTGCCAGCACCATAGGACAGGGGGCCTACGAGCAGTACTTC.

CDR3 DNA: TGTGCCAGCAGCGCACAGTCGGGGGGGCCAGAGACCCAGTACTTC. This codes for CASSAQSGGPETQYF. The rearrangement joins TRBV7-9 to TRBJ2-5; 8 bases align to TRBD2. Germline V gene lookup returns CDR1 SEHNR and CDR2 FQNEAQ (reference sequence). This CDR3 is built from 15 residues. V shed 5 bases, J shed 4 bases, and the junction held 9 bases outside the gene matches.

The CDR3 DNA is TGTGCCAGCAGCCCAGAGTTGGGGGCCTCTGGAAACACCATATATTTT. Its protein product is CASSPELGASGNTIYF. The V gene is TRBV7-7, the J gene TRBJ1-3; D is possibly TRBD1 (6 bases). There are 16 residues in the CDR3. CDR1 and CDR2 (germline): SSHAT, FNYEAQ (reference sequence). Trimming cost V 5 bases and J 0 bases, with 14 bases left between them. Full variable domain (remainder filled in from reference TRBV7-7 and TRBJ1-3): GAGVSQSPRYKVTKRGQDVTLRCDPISSHATLYWYQQALGQGPEFLTYFNYEAQPDKSGLPSDRFSAERPEGSISTLTIQRTEQRDSAMYRCASSPELGASGNTIYFGEGSWLTVV.

The gene calls are TRBV5-1 and TRBJ2-2; maybe TRBD1 (5 bases). The CDR3 has 15 amino acids. Germline CDR1 reads SGHRS; CDR2 reads YFSETQ. Trimming left V 2 bases short and J 0 bases short, with 8 bases between. In DNA, the CDR3 is TGCGCCAGCAGCTTTTCAGGGCCGAACACCGGGGAGCTGTTTTTT. This gives the protein CASSFSGPNTGELFF.

V usage is TRBV15 and J usage is TRBJ2-3; perhaps TRBD1 as D (6 bases). CDR3 size: 14 residues. The germline CDR1 and CDR2 sequences are LNHNV and YYDKDF (reference sequence). V lost 6 bases, J lost 6 bases, and 16 bases lay in between. In nucleotides, the CDR3 is TGTGCCACCAGTCCACTCAGGGGACGGGATACGCAGTATTTT. It codes for CATSPLRGRDTQYF.

V and J are TRBV7-6 and TRBJ2-7; the match to TRBD1 covers 10 bases. J was trimmed by 3 bases and V by 5 bases; bases with no gene match: 7. Germline V gives CDR1 SGHVS, CDR2 FNYEAQ. This CDR3 is built from 15 residues. The CDR3 reads CASSPRDRGIYEQYF. The CDR3 nucleotides read TGTGCCAGCAGCCCCAGGGACAGGGGAATCTACGAGCAGTACTTC.

The CDR3 sequence: CASRACSPLHF. The CDR3 DNA follows: TGTGCCAGCAGGGCTTGTTCACCCCTCCACTTT. This chain uses TRBV14 with TRBJ1-6; unclear D gene. V gave up 6 bases and J gave up 9 bases, with 6 bases separating them. This CDR3 region has 11 residues. Germline values: CDR1 SGHDN, CDR2 FVKESK.

The chain carries TRBV19 and TRBJ2-1, with D possibly TRBD2 on 5 matching bases. CDR3 length equals 16 residues. Trimming removed 3 bases at V and 2 bases at J, with 14 bases between. In germline, CDR1 is LNHDA, CDR2 SQIVND (reference sequence). CDR3 residues: CASSISSGETYNEQFF. The CDR3 coding sequence is TGTGCCAGTAGTATTTCGTCCGGGGAGACCTACAATGAGCAGTTCTTC.

The chain is built from TRBV5-6 and TRBJ2-1, with D perhaps TRBD2 (6 bases). Trimming left V 4 bases short and J 9 bases short, with 14 bases between. This CDR3 has 13 amino acids. Germline V gene lookup returns CDR1 SGHDT and CDR2 YYEEEE. CDR3 DNA sequence: TGTGCCAGCAGCAAGGGACTCCGGGGTGAGCAGTTCTTC. Translated: CASSKGLRGEQFF.

CDR3 loop: CASSSQGGGYEQYF. CDR3 bases: TGCGCCAGCAGCTCTCAGGGCGGGGGGTACGAGCAGTACTTC. V usage is TRBV5-1 and J usage is TRBJ2-7, with 8 nucleotides matching TRBD2. Looked up from germline, CDR1 is SGHRS and CDR2 is YFSETQ. The CDR3 has 14 residues. J lost 4 bases, V lost 3 bases, and 6 bases had no gene match.

The chain is built from TRBV10-3 and TRBJ1-2; 12 nucleotides agree with TRBD1. This CDR3 is 13 amino acids long. Germline CDR1 reads ENHRY; CDR2 reads SYGVKD. Trimming at V came to 10 bases and at J to 3 bases, leaving 3 bases not matched to a gene. The CDR3 loop is CATGQGAHYGYTF. As DNA, the CDR3 is TGTGCCACGGGACAGGGGGCTCACTATGGCTACACCTTC.

The table lists this clone with a few counts. CDR3 nucleotides: TGTGCCAGCAGTTTATCGGGTCTAGCGGCCTACGAGCAGTACTTC. It is translated as CASSLSGLAAYEQYF. The chain has TRBV27 and TRBJ2-7, with 7 bases that match TRBD2. V was clipped by 0 bases and J by 2 bases; unmatched bases: 4. The CDR3 is 15 residues long. Germline V lookup: CDR1 MNHEY, CDR2 SMNVEV (reference sequence).

J is TRBJ2-7 and V is TRBV10-1; D gene unclear. V shed 3 bases and J shed 6 bases, with 21 bases lying between them. Per germline, CDR1 WNHNN and CDR2 SYGVQD (reference sequence). The CDR3 totals 16 residues. The CDR3 DNA follows: TGCGCCAGCAGTGATTATCTTAGAGACTCATTGGGCGAGCAGTACTTC. Translation gives CASSDYLRDSLGEQYF.

The chain employs TRBV10-1 and TRBJ2-1, with D maybe TRBD1 (6 bases). The V gene's germline CDR1 is WNHNN and CDR2 SYGVQD (reference sequence). Between the trimmed V and J ends, which lost 4 bases and 10 bases, there was a span of 14 bases. The CDR3 extends over 13 amino acids. This chain's CDR3 is CASSGAGVAEQFF. In DNA, the CDR3 is TGCGCCAGCAGTGGAGCAGGGGTTGCGGAGCAGTTCTTC.

For the CDR3, the DNA is TGTGCCTGGCTAGGGCCGGGACAGGTTCTCTACGAGCAGTACTTC. Translating gives CAWLGPGQVLYEQYF. The chain has TRBV30 and TRBJ2-7, with 8 bases aligning to TRBD1. Germline loops: CDR1 GTSNPN, CDR2 SVGIG (reference sequence). Losses at the gene ends were 5 bases for V and 3 bases for J; bases not matched to a gene: 12. The CDR3 length is 15 residues. Variable domain in full (rest from reference TRBV30 and TRBJ2-7): SQTIHQWPATLVQPVGSPLSLECTVEGTSNPNLYWYRQAAGRGLQLLFYSVGIGQISSEVPQNLSASRPQDRQFILSSKKLLLSDSGFYLCAWLGPGQVLYEQYFGPGTRLTVT.

This clone has only a few counts. The genes are TRBV11-2 and TRBJ2-7, with 7 nucleotides matching TRBD2. The ends lost 6 bases at V and 3 bases at J; junction bases unmatched: 14. The CDR3 runs to 16 residues. CDR1 is SGHAT and CDR2 is FQNNGV in the germline V gene. In DNA, the CDR3 is TGTGCCAGCAGAACTTGGGGAAGCGGGACCGACTACGAGCAGTACTTC. Translating it yields CASRTWGSGTDYEQYF.